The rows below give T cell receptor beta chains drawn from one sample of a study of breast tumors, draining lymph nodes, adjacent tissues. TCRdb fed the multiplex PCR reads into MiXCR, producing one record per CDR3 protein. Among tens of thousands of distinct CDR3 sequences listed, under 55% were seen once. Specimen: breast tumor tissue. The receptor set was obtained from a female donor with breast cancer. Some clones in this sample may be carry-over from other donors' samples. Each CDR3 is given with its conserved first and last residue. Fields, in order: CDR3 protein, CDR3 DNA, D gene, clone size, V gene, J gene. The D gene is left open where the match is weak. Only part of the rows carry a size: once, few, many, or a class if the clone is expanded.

CDR3aa: CASSEDGQPQHF; CDR3nt: TGTGCCAGCAGTGAAGACGGACAGCCCCAGCATTTT; d_gene: -; abundance: -; v_gene: TRBV2; j_gene: TRBJ1-5
CDR3aa: CASSEATGAGELFF; CDR3nt: TGCGCCAGCAGCGAGGCCACAGGGGCCGGGGAGCTGTTTTTT; d_gene: TRBD1; abundance: many; v_gene: TRBV5-1; j_gene: TRBJ2-2
CDR3aa: CSVGNLAGGGETQYF; CDR3nt: TGCAGCGTTGGCAACCTAGCGGGAGGAGGGGAGACCCAGTACTTC; d_gene: TRBD2; abundance: -; v_gene: TRBV29-1; j_gene: TRBJ2-5
CDR3aa: CASSYGTSGSNEHF; CDR3nt: TGTGCCAGCAGTTACGGGACTAGCGGGAGCAATGAGCATTTT; d_gene: -; abundance: -; v_gene: TRBV10-3; j_gene: TRBJ1-5
CDR3aa: CASSRQGAQWEETQYF; CDR3nt: TGTGCCAGCAGTCGACAGGGGGCGCAATGGGAAGAGACCCAGTACTTC; d_gene: TRBD1; abundance: -; v_gene: TRBV6-2/TRBV6-3; j_gene: TRBJ2-5
CDR3aa: CASSFAGTYEQYF; CDR3nt: TGCGCCAGCAGCTTCGCCGGGACCTACGAGCAGTACTTC; d_gene: -; abundance: -; v_gene: TRBV5-1; j_gene: TRBJ2-7
CDR3aa: CASSLGLAVTGELFF; CDR3nt: TGTGCCAGCAGCTTAGGATTAGCGGTCACCGGGGAGCTGTTTTTT; d_gene: -; abundance: many; v_gene: TRBV11-2; j_gene: TRBJ2-2
CDR3aa: CASSLGDSNNSPLHF; CDR3nt: TGCGCCAGCAGCTTGGGGGACAGCAATAATTCACCCCTCCACTTT; d_gene: TRBD1; abundance: many; v_gene: TRBV5-1; j_gene: TRBJ1-6
CDR3aa: CASSRGGRDTQYF; CDR3nt: TGTGCCAGCAGCCGAGGGGGTCGAGATACGCAGTATTTT; d_gene: -; abundance: -; v_gene: TRBV11-2; j_gene: TRBJ2-3
CDR3aa: CASSRDRVYQETQYF; CDR3nt: TGTGCCAGCAGCAGGGACAGGGTGTACCAAGAGACCCAGTACTTC; d_gene: TRBD1; abundance: many; v_gene: TRBV5-4; j_gene: TRBJ2-5
CDR3aa: CSASTDVASVAGGGIGELFF; CDR3nt: TGCAGTGCGTCTACAGATGTGGCTTCGGTAGCGGGAGGGGGGATAGGGGAGCTGTTTTTT; d_gene: TRBD2; abundance: once; v_gene: TRBV20-1; j_gene: TRBJ2-2
CDR3aa: CASSFASGGNIQYF; CDR3nt: TGTGCCAGCAGTTTCGCTAGCGGGGGAAACATTCAGTACTTC; d_gene: TRBD2; abundance: many; v_gene: TRBV12-3/TRBV12-4; j_gene: TRBJ2-4
CDR3aa: CAISESDDTGELFF; CDR3nt: TGTGCCATCAGTGAGTCTGATGATACCGGGGAGCTGTTTTTT; d_gene: -; abundance: -; v_gene: TRBV10-3; j_gene: TRBJ2-2
CDR3aa: CASSEPWEGGGKGPYEQYF; CDR3nt: TGTGCCAGCAGCGAACCTTGGGAAGGGGGCGGGAAGGGGCCCTACGAGCAGTACTTC; d_gene: -; abundance: -; v_gene: TRBV2; j_gene: TRBJ2-7
CDR3aa: CASSLGTELNTIYF; CDR3nt: TGTGCCAGCTCACTCGGGACAGAGTTAAACACCATATATTTT; d_gene: TRBD1; abundance: few; v_gene: TRBV18; j_gene: TRBJ1-3
CDR3aa: CASSHSGNTGELFF; CDR3nt: TGTGCCAGCAGTCACTCGGGGAACACCGGGGAGCTGTTTTTT; d_gene: -; abundance: few; v_gene: TRBV6-5; j_gene: TRBJ2-2
CDR3aa: CASSGGTTYNEQFF; CDR3nt: TGTGCCAGCAGCGGGGGGACTACTTACAATGAGCAGTTCTTC; d_gene: TRBD2; abundance: many; v_gene: TRBV5-6; j_gene: TRBJ2-1
CDR3aa: CASSRSSGPGETQYF; CDR3nt: TGCGCCAGCAGCCGGAGCTCAGGCCCGGGGGAGACCCAGTACTTC; d_gene: -; abundance: many; v_gene: TRBV4-3; j_gene: TRBJ2-5
CDR3aa: CASSQRQGATYGYTF; CDR3nt: TGTGCCAGCAGTCAACGACAGGGGGCCACCTATGGCTACACCTTC; d_gene: TRBD1; abundance: many; v_gene: TRBV6-5; j_gene: TRBJ1-2
CDR3aa: CSVATGGNTEAFF; CDR3nt: TGCAGCGTCGCGACAGGGGGAAACACTGAAGCTTTCTTT; d_gene: TRBD1; abundance: many; v_gene: TRBV29-1; j_gene: TRBJ1-1
CDR3aa: CATRDSMLDTQYF; CDR3nt: TGTGCCACCAGGGACAGCATGCTAGATACGCAGTATTTT; d_gene: -; abundance: many; v_gene: TRBV24-1; j_gene: TRBJ2-3
CDR3aa: CASSRTHGGTDTQYF; CDR3nt: TGTGCCAGCAGTAGGACTCATGGGGGCACAGATACGCAGTATTTT; d_gene: -; abundance: many; v_gene: TRBV2; j_gene: TRBJ2-3
CDR3aa: CASAYDGSGREETQYF; CDR3nt: TGCGCCAGCGCCTACGATGGTAGCGGGAGGGAGGAGACCCAGTACTTC; d_gene: TRBD2; abundance: many; v_gene: TRBV5-1; j_gene: TRBJ2-5
CDR3aa: CASSVVYGGGETQYF; CDR3nt: TGTGCCAGCAGCGTAGTATACGGAGGGGGGGAGACCCAGTACTTC; d_gene: -; abundance: many; v_gene: TRBV9; j_gene: TRBJ2-5
CDR3aa: CASSQIRQGKSYNEQFF; CDR3nt: TGTGCCAGTAGTCAGATTCGACAGGGGAAATCCTACAATGAGCAGTTCTTC; d_gene: TRBD1; abundance: -; v_gene: TRBV19; j_gene: TRBJ2-1
CDR3aa: CAIRTDAYNEQFF; CDR3nt: TGTGCCATCAGGACGGACGCTTACAATGAGCAGTTCTTC; d_gene: -; abundance: many; v_gene: TRBV10-3; j_gene: TRBJ2-1
CDR3aa: CASSFRIAGVYEQYF; CDR3nt: TGTGCCAGCAGTTTTAGGATAGCGGGAGTCTACGAGCAGTACTTC; d_gene: TRBD2; abundance: few; v_gene: TRBV28; j_gene: TRBJ2-7
CDR3aa: CASSGGAGRTEAFF; CDR3nt: TGTGCCAGTAGTGGAGGGGCGGGTAGGACTGAAGCTTTCTTT; d_gene: -; abundance: few; v_gene: TRBV19; j_gene: TRBJ1-1
CDR3aa: CASSQNGYGYTF; CDR3nt: TGTGCCAGCAGCCAGAACGGCTATGGCTACACCTTC; d_gene: -; abundance: -; v_gene: TRBV7-3; j_gene: TRBJ1-2
CDR3aa: CASSGLAGGAAEWVTDSPLHF; CDR3nt: TGTGCCAGCAGCGGACTAGCGGGAGGGGCCGCGGAGTGGGTCACCGATTCGCCCCTCCACTTT; d_gene: -; abundance: -; v_gene: TRBV7-3; j_gene: TRBJ1-6
CDR3aa: CASSPGTGMGTQYF; CDR3nt: TGTGCCAGCAGCCCTGGGACCGGAATGGGGACCCAGTACTTC; d_gene: -; abundance: many; v_gene: TRBV13; j_gene: TRBJ2-5
CDR3aa: CAWSVQHLTYGYTF; CDR3nt: TGTGCCTGGAGTGTACAACACCTTACCTATGGCTACACCTTC; d_gene: -; abundance: many; v_gene: TRBV30; j_gene: TRBJ1-2
CDR3aa: CASSLAGRGHEQYF; CDR3nt: TGTGCCAGCAGCTTAGCGGGCAGGGGGCATGAGCAGTACTTC; d_gene: TRBD1; abundance: many; v_gene: TRBV7-2; j_gene: TRBJ2-7
CDR3aa: CTSSEPSGDYGYTF; CDR3nt: TGTACCAGTAGTGAACCTTCAGGGGACTATGGCTACACCTTC; d_gene: -; abundance: -; v_gene: TRBV19; j_gene: TRBJ1-2
CDR3aa: CASSLSVSSQETQYF; CDR3nt: TGTGCCAGCAGTTTAAGCGTCAGCTCACAAGAGACCCAGTACTTC; d_gene: -; abundance: many; v_gene: TRBV28; j_gene: TRBJ2-5
CDR3aa: CSASLLGLNTDTQYF; CDR3nt: TGCAGTGCTAGCTTATTAGGACTTAACACAGATACGCAGTATTTT; d_gene: -; abundance: -; v_gene: TRBV20-1; j_gene: TRBJ2-3
CDR3aa: CASSLGPWARDTPYEQYF; CDR3nt: TGCGCCAGCAGCTTGGGCCCCTGGGCCCGGGACACCCCCTACGAGCAGTACTTC; d_gene: -; abundance: many; v_gene: TRBV5-1; j_gene: TRBJ2-7
CDR3aa: CASSFGRRMEQYF; CDR3nt: TGTGCCAGCAGTTTCGGACGACGGATGGAGCAGTACTTC; d_gene: -; abundance: many; v_gene: TRBV27; j_gene: TRBJ2-7
CDR3aa: CASSLTRTGSDSPLHF; CDR3nt: TGTGCCAGCAGCTTAACAAGGACAGGTTCGGATTCACCCCTCCACTTT; d_gene: TRBD1; abundance: -; v_gene: TRBV7-2; j_gene: TRBJ1-6
CDR3aa: CASSQNSNHPQHF; CDR3nt: TGTGCCAGCAGTCAAAATAGCAATCACCCCCAGCATTTT; d_gene: -; abundance: -; v_gene: TRBV6-1; j_gene: TRBJ1-5
CDR3aa: CSASTTTSYEQCF; CDR3nt: TGCAGTGCGTCAACTACCACCTCCTACGAGCAGTGCTTC; d_gene: -; abundance: -; v_gene: TRBV20-1; j_gene: TRBJ2-7
CDR3aa: CASSFMGSGANVLTF; CDR3nt: TGCGCCAGCAGCTTTATGGGCTCTGGGGCCAACGTCCTGACTTTC; d_gene: -; abundance: -; v_gene: TRBV5-1; j_gene: TRBJ2-6
CDR3aa: CSVDAYGNTIYF; CDR3nt: TGCAGCGTCGATGCATACGGAAACACCATATATTTT; d_gene: -; abundance: -; v_gene: TRBV29-1; j_gene: TRBJ1-3
CDR3aa: CASSSLTREQFF; CDR3nt: TGTGCCAGCAGTAGCTTAACGAGGGAGCAGTTCTTC; d_gene: -; abundance: many; v_gene: TRBV7-3; j_gene: TRBJ2-1
CDR3aa: CASSQDRAGVSDEQFF; CDR3nt: TGCGCCAGCAGCCAAGATCGGGCAGGGGTGAGCGATGAGCAGTTCTTC; d_gene: -; abundance: -; v_gene: TRBV4-1; j_gene: TRBJ2-1
CDR3aa: CASSALGRGQETQYF; CDR3nt: TGTGCCAGCAGCGCTTTGGGGAGGGGGCAAGAGACCCAGTACTTC; d_gene: -; abundance: many; v_gene: TRBV7-2; j_gene: TRBJ2-5
CDR3aa: CASSWDRGTDANYGYTF; CDR3nt: TGCGCCAGCAGCTGGGATCGGGGGACAGACGCTAACTATGGCTACACCTTC; d_gene: TRBD1; abundance: many; v_gene: TRBV5-1; j_gene: TRBJ1-2
CDR3aa: CASRVTFSGTSYEQYF; CDR3nt: TGCGCCAGCAGAGTGACGTTTAGCGGGACCTCCTACGAGCAGTACTTC; d_gene: TRBD2; abundance: many; v_gene: TRBV4-1; j_gene: TRBJ2-7
CDR3aa: CASSLAGQGFYEQYF; CDR3nt: TGCGCCAGCAGCTTGGCGGGACAGGGGTTCTACGAGCAGTACTTC; d_gene: TRBD1; abundance: few; v_gene: TRBV5-1; j_gene: TRBJ2-7
CDR3aa: CASSMGPDYGYTF; CDR3nt: TGTGCCAGTAGTATGGGTCCTGACTATGGCTACACCTTC; d_gene: -; abundance: few; v_gene: TRBV19; j_gene: TRBJ1-2
CDR3aa: CASWGETSGNNNEF; CDR3nt: TGTGCCAGCTGGGGAGAGACGAGCGGGAACAACAATGAGTTC; d_gene: TRBD2; abundance: -; v_gene: TRBV7-9; j_gene: TRBJ2-7
CDR3aa: CARPLLVFEQYF; CDR3nt: TGTGCCAGACCCCTATTAGTCTTCGAGCAGTACTTC; d_gene: -; abundance: many; v_gene: TRBV6-1; j_gene: TRBJ2-7
CDR3aa: CASSAGGPGEQYF; CDR3nt: TGTGCCAGCAGTGCGGGAGGGCCGGGTGAGCAGTACTTC; d_gene: TRBD2; abundance: many; v_gene: TRBV6-5; j_gene: TRBJ2-7
CDR3aa: CAIRTGGPYEQYF; CDR3nt: TGTGCCATCAGGACAGGGGGACCCTACGAGCAGTACTTC; d_gene: TRBD1; abundance: -; v_gene: TRBV10-3; j_gene: TRBJ2-7
CDR3aa: CASSPPRTSGIPSQYF; CDR3nt: TGTGCCAGCAGCCCCCCCCGGACTAGCGGGATCCCCTCGCAGTATTTT; d_gene: TRBD2; abundance: -; v_gene: TRBV7-2; j_gene: TRBJ2-3
CDR3aa: CSPGLAGGPADTQYF; CDR3nt: TGCAGCCCGGGACTAGCGGGAGGGCCGGCAGATACGCAGTATTTT; d_gene: TRBD2; abundance: -; v_gene: TRBV29-1; j_gene: TRBJ2-3
CDR3aa: CASSQPTAGNSGNTIYF; CDR3nt: TGCGCCAGCAGCCAACCAACCGCGGGCAACTCTGGAAACACCATATATTTT; d_gene: -; abundance: many; v_gene: TRBV4-1; j_gene: TRBJ1-3